Here is one T cell receptor (beta chain) with its context. This entry is derived from a study of cytomegalovirus exposure and HLA in healthy donors. The overall study: In terms of ancestry, the Caucasian-associated cluster contained roughly 80% of the approximately 400 genotyped donors.

CDR1 and CDR2 (germline): LGHNA, YSLEER. The CDR3 consists of 17 residues. J lost 5 bases, V lost 1 base, and 13 bases had no gene match. Primers included in the PCR were 60 Vbeta and 13 Jbeta primers. Libraries were prepared by immunoSEQ multiplex PCR; TCRdb keeps only in-frame clonotypes and omits some of them. The sample includes about 38,000 clones, roughly 90% of them seen just once. This receptor was taken from a middle-aged woman in good health and CMV-seropositive. Sequences were obtained from PBMCs. The rearrangement links TRBV4-3 to TRBJ2-7; 8 bases line up with TRBD1. Here the CDR3 DNA reads TGCGCCAGCAGCCAAGGAGGGACAGGCGAGCGAGGCAACGAGCAGTACTTC. This encodes CASSQGGTGERGNEQYF.